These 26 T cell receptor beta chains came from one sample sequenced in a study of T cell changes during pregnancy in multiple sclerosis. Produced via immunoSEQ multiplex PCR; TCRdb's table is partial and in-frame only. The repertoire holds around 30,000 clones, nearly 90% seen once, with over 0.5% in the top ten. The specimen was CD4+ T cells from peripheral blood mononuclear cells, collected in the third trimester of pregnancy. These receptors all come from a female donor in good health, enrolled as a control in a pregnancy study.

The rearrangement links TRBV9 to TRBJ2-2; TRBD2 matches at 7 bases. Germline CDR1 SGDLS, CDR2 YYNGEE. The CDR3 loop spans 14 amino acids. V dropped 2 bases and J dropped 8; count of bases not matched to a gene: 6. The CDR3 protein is CASSVVAGEGELFF. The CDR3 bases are TGTGCCAGCAGCGTTGTAGCGGGCGAAGGGGAGCTGTTTTTT.

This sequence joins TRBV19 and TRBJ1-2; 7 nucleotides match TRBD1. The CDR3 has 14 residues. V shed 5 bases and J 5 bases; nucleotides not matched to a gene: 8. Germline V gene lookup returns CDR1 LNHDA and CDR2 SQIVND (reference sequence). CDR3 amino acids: CASSARQGVYGYTF. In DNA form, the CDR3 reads TGTGCCAGTAGTGCTCGACAGGGCGTATATGGCTACACCTTC. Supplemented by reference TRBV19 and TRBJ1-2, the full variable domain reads DGGITQSPKYLFRKEGQNVTLSCEQNLNHDAMYWYRQDPGQGLRLIYYSQIVNDFQKGDIAEGYSVSREKKESFPLTVTSAQKNPTAFYLCASSARQGVYGYTFGSGTRLTVV.

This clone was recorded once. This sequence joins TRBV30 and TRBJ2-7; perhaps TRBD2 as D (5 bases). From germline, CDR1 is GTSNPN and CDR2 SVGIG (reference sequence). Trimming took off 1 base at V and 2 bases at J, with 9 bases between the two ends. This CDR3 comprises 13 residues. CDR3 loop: CAWSGGFPYEQYF. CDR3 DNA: TGTGCCTGGAGTGGCGGGTTCCCCTACGAGCAGTACTTC. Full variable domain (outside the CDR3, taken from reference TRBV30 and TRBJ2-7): SQTIHQWPATLVQPVGSPLSLECTVEGTSNPNLYWYRQAAGRGLQLLFYSVGIGQISSEVPQNLSASRPQDRQFILSSKKLLLSDSGFYLCAWSGGFPYEQYFGPGTRLTVT.

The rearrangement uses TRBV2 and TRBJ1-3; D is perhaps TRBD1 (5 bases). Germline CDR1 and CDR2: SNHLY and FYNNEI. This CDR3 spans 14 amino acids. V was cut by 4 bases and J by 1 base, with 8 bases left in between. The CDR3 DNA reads TGTGCCAGCAGTGGGGGGGGTTCTGGAAACACCATATATTTT. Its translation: CASSGGGSGNTIYF.

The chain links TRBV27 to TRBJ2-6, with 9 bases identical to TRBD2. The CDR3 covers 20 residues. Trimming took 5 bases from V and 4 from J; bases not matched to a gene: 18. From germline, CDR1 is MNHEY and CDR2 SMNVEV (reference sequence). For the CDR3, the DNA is TGTGCCAGCAGTCCGCTGGGGACTGGCGGGGGGGTCGCGGGGGCCAACGTCCTGACTTTC. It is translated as CASSPLGTGGGVAGANVLTF.

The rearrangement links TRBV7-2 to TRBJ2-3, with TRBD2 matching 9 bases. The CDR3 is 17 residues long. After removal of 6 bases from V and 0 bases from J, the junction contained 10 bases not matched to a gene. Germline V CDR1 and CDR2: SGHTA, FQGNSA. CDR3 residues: CASSRSMSGRSTDTQYF. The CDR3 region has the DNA TGTGCCAGCAGTCGTTCGATGAGCGGGAGGAGCACAGATACGCAGTATTTT.

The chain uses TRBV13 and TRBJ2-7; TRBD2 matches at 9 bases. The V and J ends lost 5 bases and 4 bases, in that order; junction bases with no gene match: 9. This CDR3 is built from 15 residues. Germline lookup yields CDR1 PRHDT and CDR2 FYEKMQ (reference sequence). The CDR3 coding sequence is TGTGCCAGCAGCAACCAGCGGGAGGTCAGGTACGAGCAGTACTTC. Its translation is CASSNQREVRYEQYF.

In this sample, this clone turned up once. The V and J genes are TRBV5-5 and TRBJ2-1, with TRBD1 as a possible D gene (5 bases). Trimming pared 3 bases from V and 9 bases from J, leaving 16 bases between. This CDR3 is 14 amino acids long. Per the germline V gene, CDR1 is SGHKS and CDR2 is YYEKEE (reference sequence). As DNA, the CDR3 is TGTGCCAGCAGCTGGGGCCCCCTCCGGGTTGAGCAGTTCTTC. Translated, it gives CASSWGPLRVEQFF.

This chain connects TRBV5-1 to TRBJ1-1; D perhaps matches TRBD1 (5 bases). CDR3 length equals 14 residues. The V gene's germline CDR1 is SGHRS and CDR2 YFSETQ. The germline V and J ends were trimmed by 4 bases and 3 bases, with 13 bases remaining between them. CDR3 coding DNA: TGCGCCAGCAGCCCGTCCGGGACTCACACTGAAGCTTTCTTT. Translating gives CASSPSGTHTEAFF.

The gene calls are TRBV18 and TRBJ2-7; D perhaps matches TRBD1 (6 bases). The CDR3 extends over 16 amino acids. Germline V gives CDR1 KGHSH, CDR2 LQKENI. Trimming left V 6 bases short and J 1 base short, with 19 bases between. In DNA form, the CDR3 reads TGTGCCAGCTCTGGAAGGCGGGCAGGGGAATCCTACGAGCAGTACTTC. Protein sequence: CASSGRRAGESYEQYF. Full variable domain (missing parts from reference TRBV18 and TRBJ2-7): NAGVMQNPRHLVRRRGQEARLRCSPMKGHSHVYWYRQLPEEGLKFMVYLQKENIIDESGMPKERFSAEFPKEGPSILRIQQVVRGDSAAYFCASSGRRAGESYEQYFGPGTRLTVT.

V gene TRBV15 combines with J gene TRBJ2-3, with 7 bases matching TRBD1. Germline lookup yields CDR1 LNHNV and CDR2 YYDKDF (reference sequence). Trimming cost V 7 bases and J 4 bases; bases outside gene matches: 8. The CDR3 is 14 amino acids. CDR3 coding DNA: TGTGCCACCATACGGGACAGAGTCCCAGATACGCAGTATTTT. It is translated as CATIRDRVPDTQYF.

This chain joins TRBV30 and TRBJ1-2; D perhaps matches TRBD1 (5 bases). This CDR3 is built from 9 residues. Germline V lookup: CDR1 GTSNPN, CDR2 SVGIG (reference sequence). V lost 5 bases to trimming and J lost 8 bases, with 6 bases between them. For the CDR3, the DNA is TGTGCCTGGGGACACGGCTACACCTTC. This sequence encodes CAWGHGYTF. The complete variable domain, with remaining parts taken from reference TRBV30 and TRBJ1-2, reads SQTIHQWPATLVQPVGSPLSLECTVEGTSNPNLYWYRQAAGRGLQLLFYSVGIGQISSEVPQNLSASRPQDRQFILSSKKLLLSDSGFYLCAWGHGYTFGSGTRLTVV.

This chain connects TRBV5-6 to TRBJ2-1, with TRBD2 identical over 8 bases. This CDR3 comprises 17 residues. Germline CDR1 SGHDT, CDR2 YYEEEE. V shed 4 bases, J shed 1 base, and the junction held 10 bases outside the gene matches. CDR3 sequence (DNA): TGTGCCAGCAGCCCACTAGCGGCAACCCTATCCTACAATGAGCAGTTCTTC. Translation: CASSPLAATLSYNEQFF.

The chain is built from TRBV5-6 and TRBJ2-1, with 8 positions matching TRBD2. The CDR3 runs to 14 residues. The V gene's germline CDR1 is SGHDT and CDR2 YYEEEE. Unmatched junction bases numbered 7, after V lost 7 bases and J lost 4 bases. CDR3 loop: CASGGLEIYNEQFF. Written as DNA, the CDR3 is TGTGCCAGCGGGGGACTAGAGATATACAATGAGCAGTTCTTC.

The CDR3, as DNA: TGTGCCAGCAGCCTCCGGGTAGCGGGGGCCTCTAGCACAGATACGCAGTATTTT. Translating gives CASSLRVAGASSTDTQYF. The V and J genes are TRBV7-8 and TRBJ2-3; 9 bases fit TRBD2. Germline assignment: CDR1 SGHVS and CDR2 FQNEAQ. The CDR3 has 18 amino acids. V lost 5 bases, J lost 0 bases, and 12 bases stayed unmatched.

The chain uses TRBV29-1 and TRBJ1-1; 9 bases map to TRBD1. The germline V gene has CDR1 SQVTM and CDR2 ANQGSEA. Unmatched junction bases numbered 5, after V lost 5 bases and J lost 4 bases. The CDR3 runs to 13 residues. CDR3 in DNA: TGCAGCGTTCAGGACAGGGGTGCCACTGAAGCTTTCTTT. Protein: CSVQDRGATEAFF.

CDR3 amino acids: CASSRDRTSTDTQYF. In nucleotides, the CDR3 is TGTGCCAGCAGTCGGGACAGGACTAGCACAGATACGCAGTATTTT. The rearrangement uses TRBV6-1 and TRBJ2-3; TRBD1 aligns across 8 bases. V lost 5 bases, J lost 0 bases, and 4 bases stayed unmatched. This CDR3 spans 15 amino acids. Germline CDR1 and CDR2: MNHNS and SASEGT.

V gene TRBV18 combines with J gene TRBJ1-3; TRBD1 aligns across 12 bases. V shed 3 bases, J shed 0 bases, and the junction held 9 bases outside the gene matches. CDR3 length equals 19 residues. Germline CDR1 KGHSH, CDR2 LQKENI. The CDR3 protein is CASSPLGTGGSGSGNTIYF. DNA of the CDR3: TGTGCCAGCTCACCCCTGGGGACAGGGGGCTCGGGCTCTGGAAACACCATATATTTT.

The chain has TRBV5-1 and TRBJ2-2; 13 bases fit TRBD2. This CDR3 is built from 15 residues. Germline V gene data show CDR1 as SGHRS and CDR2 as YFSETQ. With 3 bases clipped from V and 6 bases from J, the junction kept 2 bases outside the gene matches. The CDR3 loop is CASSSGLAGPGELFF. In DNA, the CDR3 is TGCGCCAGCAGCTCGGGACTAGCGGGGCCCGGGGAGCTGTTTTTT.

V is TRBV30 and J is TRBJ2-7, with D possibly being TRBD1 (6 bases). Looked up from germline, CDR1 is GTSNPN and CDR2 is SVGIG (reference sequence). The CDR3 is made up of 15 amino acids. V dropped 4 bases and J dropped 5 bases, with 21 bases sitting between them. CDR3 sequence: CAWTPGQGIGNEQYF. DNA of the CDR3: TGTGCCTGGACCCCCGGGCAGGGGATAGGAAACGAGCAGTACTTC. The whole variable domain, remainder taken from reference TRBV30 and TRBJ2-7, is SQTIHQWPATLVQPVGSPLSLECTVEGTSNPNLYWYRQAAGRGLQLLFYSVGIGQISSEVPQNLSASRPQDRQFILSSKKLLLSDSGFYLCAWTPGQGIGNEQYFGPGTRLTVT.

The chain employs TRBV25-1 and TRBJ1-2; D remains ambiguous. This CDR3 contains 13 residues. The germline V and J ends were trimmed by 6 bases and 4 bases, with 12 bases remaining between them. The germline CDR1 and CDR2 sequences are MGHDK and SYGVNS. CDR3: CASRTSGSYGYTF. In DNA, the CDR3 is TGTGCCAGCAGGACCTCGGGGTCCTATGGCTACACCTTC.

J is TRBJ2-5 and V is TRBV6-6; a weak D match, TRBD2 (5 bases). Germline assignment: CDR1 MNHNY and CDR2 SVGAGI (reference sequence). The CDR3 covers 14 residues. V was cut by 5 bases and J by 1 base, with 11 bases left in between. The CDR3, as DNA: TGTGCCAGCAGTGACTGGACTCCCCAAGAGACCCAGTACTTC. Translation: CASSDWTPQETQYF.

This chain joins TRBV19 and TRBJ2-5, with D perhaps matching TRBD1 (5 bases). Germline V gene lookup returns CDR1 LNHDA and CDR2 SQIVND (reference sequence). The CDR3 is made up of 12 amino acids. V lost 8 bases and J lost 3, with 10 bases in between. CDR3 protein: CASGRAKETQYF. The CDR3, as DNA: TGTGCCAGTGGCAGGGCCAAAGAGACCCAGTACTTC.

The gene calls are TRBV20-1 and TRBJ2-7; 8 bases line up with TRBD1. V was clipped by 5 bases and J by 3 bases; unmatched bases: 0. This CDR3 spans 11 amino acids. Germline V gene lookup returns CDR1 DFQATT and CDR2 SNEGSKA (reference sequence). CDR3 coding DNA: TGCAGTGCTGGACAGGGCTACGAGCAGTACTTC. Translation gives CSAGQGYEQYF.

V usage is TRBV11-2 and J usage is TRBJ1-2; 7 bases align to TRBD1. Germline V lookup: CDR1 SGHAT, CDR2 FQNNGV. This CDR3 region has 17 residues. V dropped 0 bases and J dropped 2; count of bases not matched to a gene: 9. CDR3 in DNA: TGTGCCAGCAGCTTAGATGGCGGGACAGCTATAAACTATGGCTACACCTTC. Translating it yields CASSLDGGTAINYGYTF.

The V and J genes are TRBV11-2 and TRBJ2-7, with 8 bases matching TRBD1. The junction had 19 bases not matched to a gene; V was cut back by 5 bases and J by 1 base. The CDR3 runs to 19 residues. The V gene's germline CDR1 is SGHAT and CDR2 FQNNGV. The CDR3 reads CASSPWTGSGTRGSYEQYF. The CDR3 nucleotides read TGTGCCAGCAGCCCCTGGACAGGGTCGGGGACTCGTGGGTCCTACGAGCAGTACTTC.